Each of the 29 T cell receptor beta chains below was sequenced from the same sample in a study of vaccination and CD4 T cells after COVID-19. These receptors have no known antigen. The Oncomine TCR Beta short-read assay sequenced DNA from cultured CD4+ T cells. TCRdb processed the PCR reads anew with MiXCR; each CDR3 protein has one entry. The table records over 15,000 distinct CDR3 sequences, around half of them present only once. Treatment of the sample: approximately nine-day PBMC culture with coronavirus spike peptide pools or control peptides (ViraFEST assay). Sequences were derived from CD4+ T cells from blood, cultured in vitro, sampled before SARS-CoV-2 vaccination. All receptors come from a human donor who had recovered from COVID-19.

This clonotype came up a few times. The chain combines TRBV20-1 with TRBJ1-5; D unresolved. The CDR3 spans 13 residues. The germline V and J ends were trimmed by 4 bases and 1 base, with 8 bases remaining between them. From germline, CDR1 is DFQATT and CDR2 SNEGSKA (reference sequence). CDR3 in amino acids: CSATGSSNQPQHF. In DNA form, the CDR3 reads TGCAGTGCTACCGGTTCCAGCAATCAGCCCCAGCATTTT.

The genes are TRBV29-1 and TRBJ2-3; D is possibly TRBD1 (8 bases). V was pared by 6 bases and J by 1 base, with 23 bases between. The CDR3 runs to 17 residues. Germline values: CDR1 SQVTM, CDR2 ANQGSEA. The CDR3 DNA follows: TGCAGCGTGTACAGGGGGAGCGGGGAGTGGGGCACAGATACGCAGTATTTT. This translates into CSVYRGSGEWGTDTQYF.

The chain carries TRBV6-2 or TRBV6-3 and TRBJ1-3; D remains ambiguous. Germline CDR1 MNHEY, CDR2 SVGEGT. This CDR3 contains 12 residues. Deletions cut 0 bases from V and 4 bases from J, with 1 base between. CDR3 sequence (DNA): TGTGCCAGCAGTTACTCAGGAAACACCATATATTTT. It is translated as CASSYSGNTIYF.

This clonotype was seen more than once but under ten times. The CDR3 DNA reads TGTGCCAGTAGTGTACAGGGCCAACAGGCCTACGAGCAGTACTTC. Protein product: CASSVQGQQAYEQYF. This chain joins TRBV19 and TRBJ2-7; the D gene is possibly TRBD1 (6 bases). The V end was cut by 5 bases, the J end by 2 bases, with 16 bases between. Germline CDR1 and CDR2: LNHDA and SQIVND (reference sequence). The CDR3 covers 15 residues. Using reference TRBV19 and TRBJ2-7 for the parts outside the CDR3, the full variable domain is DGGITQSPKYLFRKEGQNVTLSCEQNLNHDAMYWYRQDPGQGLRLIYYSQIVNDFQKGDIAEGYSVSREKKESFPLTVTSAQKNPTAFYLCASSVQGQQAYEQYFGPGTRLTVT.

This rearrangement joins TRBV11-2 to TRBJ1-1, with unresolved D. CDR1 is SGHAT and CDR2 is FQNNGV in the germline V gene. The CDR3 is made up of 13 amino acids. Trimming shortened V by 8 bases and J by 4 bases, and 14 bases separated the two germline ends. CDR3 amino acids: CASSPPGGTEAFF. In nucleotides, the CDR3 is TGTGCCAGCTCACCACCGGGCGGCACTGAAGCTTTCTTT.

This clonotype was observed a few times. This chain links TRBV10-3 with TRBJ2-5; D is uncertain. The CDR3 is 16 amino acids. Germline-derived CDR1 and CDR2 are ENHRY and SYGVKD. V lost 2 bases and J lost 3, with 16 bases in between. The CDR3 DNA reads TGTGCCATCAGTGAGGTTCTTGGGGAACCTGAAGAGACCCAGTACTTC. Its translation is CAISEVLGEPEETQYF.

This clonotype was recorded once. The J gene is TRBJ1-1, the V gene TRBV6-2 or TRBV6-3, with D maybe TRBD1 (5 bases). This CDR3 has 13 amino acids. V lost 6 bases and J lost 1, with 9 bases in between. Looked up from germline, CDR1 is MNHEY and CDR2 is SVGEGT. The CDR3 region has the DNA TGTGCCAGCAGCCCCGGGGGGAACACTGAAGCTTTCTTT. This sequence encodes CASSPGGNTEAFF.

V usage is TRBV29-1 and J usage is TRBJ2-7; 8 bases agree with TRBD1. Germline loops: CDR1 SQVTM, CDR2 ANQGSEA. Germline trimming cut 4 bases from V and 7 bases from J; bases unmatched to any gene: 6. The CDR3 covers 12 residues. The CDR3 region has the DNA TGCAGCGTTGCTGGACAGGGCTTTGAGCAGTACTTC. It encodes CSVAGQGFEQYF.

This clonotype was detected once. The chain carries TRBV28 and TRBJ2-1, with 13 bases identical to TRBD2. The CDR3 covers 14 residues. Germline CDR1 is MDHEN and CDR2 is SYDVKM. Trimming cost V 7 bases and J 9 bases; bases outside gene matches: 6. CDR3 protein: CASTWTSGSVEQFF. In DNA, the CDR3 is TGTGCCAGCACATGGACTAGCGGGAGCGTTGAGCAGTTCTTC.

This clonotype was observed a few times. In DNA form, the CDR3 reads TGTGCCAGCAGTGAGCGGACCGCGAAGGTGTTCTTC. Translation: CASSERTAKVFF. This chain joins TRBV6-1 and TRBJ2-1; D gene uncertain. The CDR3 contains 12 residues. Germline V lookup: CDR1 MNHNS, CDR2 SASEGT. Trimming pared 3 bases from V and 15 bases from J, leaving 15 bases between.

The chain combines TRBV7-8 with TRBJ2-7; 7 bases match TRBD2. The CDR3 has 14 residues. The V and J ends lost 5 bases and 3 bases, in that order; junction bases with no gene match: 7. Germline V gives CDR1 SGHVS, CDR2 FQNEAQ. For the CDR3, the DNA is TGTGCCAGCAGCGAGCGGGACTACCACTACGAGCAGTACTTC. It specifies CASSERDYHYEQYF.

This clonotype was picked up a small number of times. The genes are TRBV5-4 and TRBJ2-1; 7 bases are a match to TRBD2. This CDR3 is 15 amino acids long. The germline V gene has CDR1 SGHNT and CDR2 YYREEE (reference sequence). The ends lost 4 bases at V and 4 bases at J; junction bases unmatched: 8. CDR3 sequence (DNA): TGTGCCAGCAGCCGGGGGGTGACCCAGTACAATGAGCAGTTCTTC. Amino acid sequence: CASSRGVTQYNEQFF.

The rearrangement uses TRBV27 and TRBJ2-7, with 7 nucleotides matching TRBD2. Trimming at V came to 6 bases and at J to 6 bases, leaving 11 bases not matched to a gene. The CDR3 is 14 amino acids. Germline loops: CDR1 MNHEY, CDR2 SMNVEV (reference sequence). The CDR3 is CASSRNPREGEQYF. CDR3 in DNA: TGTGCCAGCAGCCGCAACCCAAGGGAGGGCGAGCAGTACTTC.

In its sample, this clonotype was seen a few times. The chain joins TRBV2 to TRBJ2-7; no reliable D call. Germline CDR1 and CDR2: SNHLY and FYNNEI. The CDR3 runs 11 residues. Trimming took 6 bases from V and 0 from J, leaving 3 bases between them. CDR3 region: CASRVSYEQYF. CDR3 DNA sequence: TGTGCCAGCAGAGTCTCCTACGAGCAGTACTTC.

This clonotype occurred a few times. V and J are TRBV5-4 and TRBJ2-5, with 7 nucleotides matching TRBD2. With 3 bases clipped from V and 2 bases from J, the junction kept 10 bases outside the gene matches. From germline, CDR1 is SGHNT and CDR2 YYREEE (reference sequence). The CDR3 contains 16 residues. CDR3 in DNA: TGTGCCAGCAGCTCCCGACTAGCTAGAGATCAAGAGACCCAGTACTTC. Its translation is CASSSRLARDQETQYF.

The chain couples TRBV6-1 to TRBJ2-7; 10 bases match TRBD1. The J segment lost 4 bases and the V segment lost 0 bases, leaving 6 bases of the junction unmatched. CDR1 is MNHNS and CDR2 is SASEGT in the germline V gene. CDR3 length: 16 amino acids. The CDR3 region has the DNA TGTGCCAGCAGTGAAGCATTGACAGGGGGCTTTTACGAGCAGTACTTC. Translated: CASSEALTGGFYEQYF.

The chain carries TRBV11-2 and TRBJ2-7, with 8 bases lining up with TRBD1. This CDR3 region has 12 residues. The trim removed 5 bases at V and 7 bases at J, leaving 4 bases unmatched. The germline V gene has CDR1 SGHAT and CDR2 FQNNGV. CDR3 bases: TGTGCCAGCAGCCTCGACAGGGGTGAGCAGTACTTC. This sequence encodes CASSLDRGEQYF.

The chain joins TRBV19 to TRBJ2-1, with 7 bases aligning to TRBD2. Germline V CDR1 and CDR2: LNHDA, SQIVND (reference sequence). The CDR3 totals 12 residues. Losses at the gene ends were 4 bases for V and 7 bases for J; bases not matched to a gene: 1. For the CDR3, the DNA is TGTGCCAGTAGTAGCGGGGGTAATGAGCAGTTCTTC. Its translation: CASSSGGNEQFF.

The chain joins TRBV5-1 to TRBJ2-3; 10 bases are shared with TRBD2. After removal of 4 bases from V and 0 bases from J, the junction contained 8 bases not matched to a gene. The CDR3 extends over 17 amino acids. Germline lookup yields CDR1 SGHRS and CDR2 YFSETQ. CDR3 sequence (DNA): TGCGCCAGCAGCCCCTACCTTAGCGGGGGGAGCACAGATACGCAGTATTTT. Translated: CASSPYLSGGSTDTQYF.

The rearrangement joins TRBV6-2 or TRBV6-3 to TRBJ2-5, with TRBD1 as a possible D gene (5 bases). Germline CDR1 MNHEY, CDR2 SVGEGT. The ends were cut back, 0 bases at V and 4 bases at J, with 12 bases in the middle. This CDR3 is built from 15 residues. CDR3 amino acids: CASSYSQGDRETQYF. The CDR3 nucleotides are TGTGCCAGCAGTTACTCCCAAGGGGATCGAGAGACCCAGTACTTC.

DNA for the CDR3: TGTGCCAGTAGTCGAACTGCAGGGAGGGAAGAGACCCAGTACTTC. This sequence encodes CASSRTAGREETQYF. This chain connects TRBV19 to TRBJ2-5, with 7 bases matching TRBD2. The germline V gene encodes CDR1 LNHDA and CDR2 SQIVND (reference sequence). V lost 5 bases to trimming and J lost 3 bases; unmatched junction nucleotides: 9. The CDR3 is 15 residues long.

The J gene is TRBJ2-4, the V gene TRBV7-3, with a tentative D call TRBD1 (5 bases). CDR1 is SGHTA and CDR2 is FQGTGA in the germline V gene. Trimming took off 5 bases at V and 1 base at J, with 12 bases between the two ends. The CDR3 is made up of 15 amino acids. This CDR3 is CASSLGAGAKNIQYF. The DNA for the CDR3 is TGTGCCAGCAGCCTAGGGGCAGGGGCCAAAAACATTCAGTACTTC.

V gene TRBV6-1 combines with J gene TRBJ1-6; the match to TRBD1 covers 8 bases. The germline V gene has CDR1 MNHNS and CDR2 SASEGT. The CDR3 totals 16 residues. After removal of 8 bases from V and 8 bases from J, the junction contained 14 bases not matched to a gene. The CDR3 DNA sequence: TGTGCCAGCGCAATTAAGCCGGGACAGGCAGATTCACCCCTCCACTTT. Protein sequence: CASAIKPGQADSPLHF.

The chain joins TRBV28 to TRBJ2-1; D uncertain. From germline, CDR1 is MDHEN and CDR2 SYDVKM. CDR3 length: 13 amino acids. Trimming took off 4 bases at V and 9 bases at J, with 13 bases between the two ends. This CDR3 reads CASSSTLSVEQFF. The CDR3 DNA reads TGTGCCAGCAGTTCCACCCTGTCTGTTGAGCAGTTCTTC.

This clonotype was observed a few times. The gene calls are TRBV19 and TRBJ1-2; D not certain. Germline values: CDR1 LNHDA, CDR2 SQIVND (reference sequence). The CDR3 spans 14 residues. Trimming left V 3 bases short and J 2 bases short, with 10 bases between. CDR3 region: CASSMDGMNYGYTF. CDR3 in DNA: TGTGCCAGTAGTATGGACGGGATGAACTATGGCTACACCTTC.

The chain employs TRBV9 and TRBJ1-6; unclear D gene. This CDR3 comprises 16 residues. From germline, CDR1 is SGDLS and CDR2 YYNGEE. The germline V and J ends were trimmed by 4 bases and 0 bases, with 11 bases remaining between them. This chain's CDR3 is CASSPSTDSYNSPLHF. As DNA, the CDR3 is TGTGCCAGCAGCCCAAGCACAGACTCCTATAATTCACCCCTCCACTTT.

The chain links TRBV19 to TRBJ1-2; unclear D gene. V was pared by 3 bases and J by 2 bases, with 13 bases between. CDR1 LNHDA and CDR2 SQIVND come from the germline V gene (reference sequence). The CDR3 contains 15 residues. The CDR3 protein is CASSIGPFRNYGYTF. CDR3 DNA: TGTGCCAGTAGTATCGGGCCCTTTCGGAACTATGGCTACACCTTC.

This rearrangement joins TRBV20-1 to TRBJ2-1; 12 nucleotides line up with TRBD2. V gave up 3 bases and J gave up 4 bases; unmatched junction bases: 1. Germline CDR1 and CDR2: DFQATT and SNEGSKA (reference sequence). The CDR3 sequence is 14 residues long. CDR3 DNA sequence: TGCAGTGCTAGGACTAGCGGGAGATACAATGAGCAGTTCTTC. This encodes CSARTSGRYNEQFF.

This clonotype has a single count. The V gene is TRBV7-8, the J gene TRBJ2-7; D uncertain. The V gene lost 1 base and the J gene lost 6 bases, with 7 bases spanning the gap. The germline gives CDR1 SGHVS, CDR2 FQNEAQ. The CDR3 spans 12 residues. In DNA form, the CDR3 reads TGTGCCAGCAGCTTAGAGAAGGCCGAGCAGTACTTC. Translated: CASSLEKAEQYF.